This T cell receptor (beta chain) is drawn from a study of radiation and T cells in renal cell carcinoma. General study points: Without pretreatment biopsies, baseline tumor clonotype presence was undetermined. Top tumor clonotypes rose in blood 2 weeks post-radiation, then contracted.

CDR3 length equals 18 residues. Looked up from germline, CDR1 is MDHEN and CDR2 is SYDVKM. Trimming removed 7 bases from V and 0 bases from J; junction bases left unmatched: 11. The data were produced by immunoSEQ multiplex PCR, yet TCRdb's version contains in-frame clones alone and is incomplete. The sample holds roughly 100,000 clones; roughly 90% are singletons and the top ten take 7.5% to 8.5%. About this clone itself: No antigen is known for it.

As for time point: baseline pretreatment blood. Sample treatment: 15 Gy SBRT to primary tumor, nephrectomy 4 weeks later. The sample in question was blood, obtained from a patient whose treatment included radiotherapy and nephrectomy. The chain recombines TRBV28 with TRBJ2-6; the match to TRBD1 covers 8 bases. The source of this sequence is a middle-aged man with renal cell carcinoma. The CDR3 is CASKMGGQDFSGANVLTF. CDR3 DNA: TGTGCCAGCAAAATGGGGGGACAGGATTTCTCTGGGGCCAACGTCCTGACTTTC.